These 19 T cell receptor beta chains came from one sample sequenced in a study of blood T cell repertoires in COVID-19. TCRdb's copy holds only in-frame clones and misses some; the assay was immunoSEQ multiplex PCR. Of some 50,000 clones listed, more than 75% are singletons. The sequencing input was peripheral blood. The receptors stem from a human donor in a cohort sampled during active COVID-19.

The chain recombines TRBV6-5 with TRBJ1-2, with D perhaps matching TRBD1 (6 bases). CDR3 size: 15 residues. The germline CDR1 and CDR2 sequences are MNHEY and SVGAGI. The V end was cut by 5 bases, the J end by 8 bases, with 21 bases between. CDR3 in DNA: TGTGCCAGCAGTCCCGGCCGGGACATCCCGGGCGGCTACACCTTC. This translates into CASSPGRDIPGGYTF.

This chain links TRBV6-2 or TRBV6-3 with TRBJ2-1; D not resolved. Between the trimmed V and J ends, which lost 5 bases and 3 bases, there was a span of 5 bases. Germline-derived CDR1 and CDR2 are MNHEY and SVGEGT. This CDR3 has 12 amino acids. The DNA for the CDR3 is TGTGCCAGCAGTCCAAACTACAATGAGCAGTTCTTC. Protein sequence: CASSPNYNEQFF.

This chain uses TRBV18 with TRBJ2-7; tentatively, D is TRBD2 (6 bases). CDR1 and CDR2 from the germline V gene are KGHSH and LQKENI. CDR3 length equals 15 residues. V lost 2 bases and J 2 bases, leaving 13 bases between the germline ends. Here the CDR3 reads CASSPRKLAAYEQYF. The CDR3 bases are TGTGCCAGCTCACCAAGAAAACTAGCTGCCTACGAGCAGTACTTC. Filled out from reference TRBV18 and TRBJ2-7, the complete variable domain reads NAGVMQNPRHLVRRRGQEARLRCSPMKGHSHVYWYRQLPEEGLKFMVYLQKENIIDESGMPKERFSAEFPKEGPSILRIQQVVRGDSAAYFCASSPRKLAAYEQYFGPGTRLTVT.

This clone was counted a single time. The V gene is TRBV29-1, the J gene TRBJ1-2; 8 positions agree with TRBD1. The germline V gene encodes CDR1 SQVTM and CDR2 ANQGSEA. Trimming removed 7 bases from V and 4 bases from J; junction bases left unmatched: 8. This CDR3 contains 13 residues. CDR3 DNA sequence: TGCAGCGCTGGTCAGGGGGCGTCCTATGGCTACACCTTC. The encoded protein is CSAGQGASYGYTF. Full variable domain (outside the CDR3, taken from reference TRBV29-1 and TRBJ1-2): SAVISQKPSRDICQRGTSLTIQCQVDSQVTMMFWYRQQPGQSLTLIATANQGSEATYESGFVIDKFPISRPNLTFSTLTVSNMSPEDSSIYLCSAGQGASYGYTFGSGTRLTVV.

The chain links TRBV2 to TRBJ2-7; a possible D gene is TRBD1 (6 bases). The V and J ends lost 8 bases and 2 bases respectively, with 13 bases between them. Germline CDR1 is SNHLY and CDR2 is FYNNEI. The CDR3 loop spans 13 amino acids. The CDR3 here is CASRTGQTYEQYF. The CDR3 DNA reads as TGTGCCAGCCGGACTGGACAGACCTACGAGCAGTACTTC.

The V and J genes are TRBV6-2 or TRBV6-3 and TRBJ1-2, with 7 bases matching TRBD1. The germline gives CDR1 MNHEY, CDR2 SVGEGT. The length of the CDR3 is 16 residues. V shed 0 bases and J 7 bases; nucleotides not matched to a gene: 11. The CDR3 DNA reads as TGTGCCAGCAGTTACTCGAGGGGACAGAAAATCGCTGGCTACACCTTC. Residues: CASSYSRGQKIAGYTF.

The chain has TRBV24-1 and TRBJ2-5; 13 bases line up with TRBD2. Germline-derived CDR1 and CDR2 are KGHDR and SFDVKD. The CDR3 is made up of 17 amino acids. The V segment lost 12 bases and the J segment 1 base; nucleotides outside the gene matches: 13. The CDR3 spells CASGLAGACPIQETQYF. CDR3 coding DNA: TGTGCCTCAGGACTAGCGGGGGCCTGCCCCATCCAAGAGACCCAGTACTTC.

This clone has a single count. This sequence joins TRBV6-2 or TRBV6-3 and TRBJ1-1, with 8 nucleotides matching TRBD1. Germline values: CDR1 MNHEY, CDR2 SVGEGT. V lost 5 bases and J lost 8; bases outside the gene matches: 4. The CDR3 totals 12 residues. In DNA form, the CDR3 reads TGTGCCAGCAGTGGACAGGGTTCGGAAGCTTTCTTT. It specifies CASSGQGSEAFF.

The chain joins TRBV6-5 to TRBJ2-1; D may be TRBD2 (5 bases). The CDR3 spans 13 residues. CDR1 MNHEY and CDR2 SVGAGI come from the germline V gene. The V and J ends lost 6 bases and 2 bases respectively, with 8 bases between them. CDR3 bases: TGTGCCAGCAGCGGGGTTACCTACAATGAGCAGTTCTTC. Its protein is CASSGVTYNEQFF.

The chain couples TRBV11-2 to TRBJ1-2, with a tentative D call TRBD1 (6 bases). This CDR3 is built from 12 residues. Per the germline V gene, CDR1 is SGHAT and CDR2 is FQNNGV. Trimming took off 5 bases at V and 7 bases at J, with 11 bases between the two ends. The CDR3 DNA reads TGTGCCAGCAGCCCAGGGGTGCGTGGCTACACCTTC. Its translation: CASSPGVRGYTF.

This chain links TRBV7-9 with TRBJ2-1, with D hard to call. Germline CDR1 reads SEHNR; CDR2 reads FQNEAQ (reference sequence). There are 15 residues in the CDR3. V dropped 3 bases and J dropped 0 bases, with 9 bases sitting between them. The CDR3 loop reads CASSLRGSSYNEQFF. DNA for the CDR3: TGTGCCAGCAGCTTGCGAGGATCCTCCTACAATGAGCAGTTCTTC.

This clone was found a few times. This chain connects TRBV18 to TRBJ1-2; 7 nucleotides align to TRBD1. The junction had 8 bases not matched to a gene; V was cut back by 5 bases and J by 5 bases. CDR1 and CDR2 (germline): KGHSH, LQKENI. This CDR3 has 14 residues. The CDR3 nucleotides read TGTGCCAGCTCATTGTCCCGGGACAGTTATGGCTACACCTTC. Its protein is CASSLSRDSYGYTF.

This clone was observed a single time. The chain uses TRBV19 and TRBJ2-7; TRBD2 agrees at 9 bases. There are 13 residues in the CDR3. The junction had 5 bases not matched to a gene; V was cut back by 4 bases and J by 7 bases. Looked up from germline, CDR1 is LNHDA and CDR2 is SQIVND (reference sequence). This CDR3 is CASSTRGRVEQYF. The CDR3 DNA reads TGTGCCAGTAGTACGCGCGGGAGGGTTGAGCAGTACTTC.

The rearrangement links TRBV11-3 to TRBJ2-1, with a weak D call TRBD1 (6 bases). The germline V gene encodes CDR1 SGHNT and CDR2 YENEEA. The CDR3 length is 13 residues. V shed 1 base and J shed 7 bases, with 8 bases lying between them. The CDR3 here is CASSLGDINEQFF. The CDR3 nucleotides read TGTGCCAGCAGCTTAGGGGACATAAATGAGCAGTTCTTC.

The V gene is TRBV5-5, the J gene TRBJ1-6; 9 bases agree with TRBD1. The CDR3 loop spans 17 amino acids. The germline V gene encodes CDR1 SGHKS and CDR2 YYEKEE (reference sequence). V lost 4 bases, J lost 6 bases, and 11 bases stayed unmatched. The CDR3 DNA reads as TGTGCCAGCAGCCCACAAACAGGGGGCGCGGGTAATTCACCCCTCCACTTT. This translates into CASSPQTGGAGNSPLHF.

V usage is TRBV19 and J usage is TRBJ1-3, with a tentative D call TRBD1 (5 bases). V was trimmed by 3 bases and J by 1 base, leaving 10 bases between them. This CDR3 has 15 amino acids. The germline V gene has CDR1 LNHDA and CDR2 SQIVND (reference sequence). This chain's CDR3 is CASSMQGRSGNTIYF. The DNA of the CDR3 is TGTGCCAGTAGTATGCAGGGAAGATCTGGAAACACCATATATTTT.

The DNA for the CDR3 is TGTGCCAGCAGCCAAGTCACTAGCGGTACCTACAATGAGCAGTTCTTC. Amino acid sequence: CASSQVTSGTYNEQFF. The chain employs TRBV4-2 and TRBJ2-1, with TRBD2 matching 8 bases. This CDR3 has 16 amino acids. V dropped 1 base and J dropped 2; count of bases not matched to a gene: 4. The germline CDR1 and CDR2 sequences are LGHNA and YNFKEQ.

The chain joins TRBV7-2 to TRBJ2-5, with D perhaps TRBD1 (6 bases). The CDR3 is 14 amino acids. Trimming took 5 bases from V and 5 from J, leaving 15 bases between them. Germline V gene data show CDR1 as SGHTA and CDR2 as FQGNSA. The CDR3 sequence is CASSPWTVRETQYF. For the CDR3, the DNA is TGTGCCAGCAGCCCCTGGACAGTGAGGGAGACCCAGTACTTC.

This sequence joins TRBV19 and TRBJ1-1; D not certain. V lost 5 bases and J lost 0, with 4 bases in between. CDR1 is LNHDA and CDR2 is SQIVND in the germline V gene (reference sequence). There are 12 residues in the CDR3. DNA for the CDR3: TGTGCCAGTAGTTTCTTGAACACTGAAGCTTTCTTT. It encodes CASSFLNTEAFF.